The 10 T cell receptor beta chains listed next were all sequenced from one sample in a study of technical replicates of blood from a handful of donors. Method: immunoSEQ multiplex PCR; TCRdb's copy keeps in-frame clones and lacks some. The repertoire holds 55,000 to 70,000 clones, with roughly 90% as singletons. Input material: PBMCs. The source is a human donor in good health. Some clones in this sample may be carry-over from other donors' samples.

Written as DNA, the CDR3 is TGTGCCAGCAGCCCCCAGGGTGGCTACACCTTC. Translated: CASSPQGGYTF. The chain uses TRBV7-9 and TRBJ1-2, with D perhaps matching TRBD1 (5 bases). The CDR3 covers 11 residues. Between the trimmed V and J ends, which lost 5 bases and 7 bases, there was a span of 8 bases. Germline values: CDR1 SEHNR, CDR2 FQNEAQ (reference sequence).

CDR3 sequence (DNA): TGTGCCAGCAGCGTAGGATCGGGGTCTGAAGCTTTCTTT. This translates into CASSVGSGSEAFF. The chain couples TRBV9 to TRBJ1-1; no reliable D call. The CDR3 spans 13 residues. Germline V gives CDR1 SGDLS, CDR2 YYNGEE. The V end lost 0 bases, the J end lost 6 bases, and 9 bases lay between the germline ends.

The rearrangement uses TRBV19 and TRBJ1-5; D remains unclear. The CDR3 consists of 12 residues. Germline lookup yields CDR1 LNHDA and CDR2 SQIVND (reference sequence). V was clipped by 4 bases and J by 5 bases, with 6 bases between them. CDR3 sequence (DNA): TGTGCCAGTAGTAACCGGGATCAGCCCCAGCATTTT. Its protein is CASSNRDQPQHF. Looking up the rest from reference TRBV19 and TRBJ1-5 gives the full variable domain: DGGITQSPKYLFRKEGQNVTLSCEQNLNHDAMYWYRQDPGQGLRLIYYSQIVNDFQKGDIAEGYSVSREKKESFPLTVTSAQKNPTAFYLCASSNRDQPQHFGDGTRLSIL.

The chain has TRBV5-1 and TRBJ2-1, with no clear D. The CDR3 is 14 residues long. Germline V lookup: CDR1 SGHRS, CDR2 YFSETQ. Trimming removed 0 bases from V and 8 bases from J, with 12 bases in between. The DNA for the CDR3 is TGCGCCAGCAGCTTGGGAGGCCCCTCCGATGAGCAGTTCTTC. Translated: CASSLGGPSDEQFF.

J is TRBJ2-5 and V is TRBV7-3; 9 positions match TRBD2. In germline, CDR1 is SGHTA, CDR2 FQGTGA. Trimming removed 5 bases from V and 3 bases from J; junction bases left unmatched: 4. This CDR3 is 14 amino acids long. Here the CDR3 reads CASSPVAGEETQYF. CDR3 in DNA: TGTGCCAGCAGCCCAGTAGCGGGGGAAGAGACCCAGTACTTC.

The chain couples TRBV4-3 to TRBJ1-3; 7 nucleotides agree with TRBD1. In germline, CDR1 is LGHNA, CDR2 YSLEER. Losses at the gene ends were 3 bases for V and 4 bases for J; bases not matched to a gene: 6. The CDR3 consists of 15 residues. The chain's CDR3 is CASSHQQGSGNTIYF. CDR3 nucleotides: TGCGCCAGCAGCCACCAACAGGGGTCCGGAAACACCATATATTTT.

The chain has TRBV10-2 and TRBJ2-7, with a weak D call TRBD1 (6 bases). Trimming pared 6 bases from V and 3 bases from J, leaving 12 bases between. CDR1 and CDR2 (germline): WSHSY, SAAADI. This CDR3 spans 13 amino acids. Here the CDR3 DNA reads TGCGCCAGCAGACCCGGACAGCACTACGAGCAGTACTTC. It translates to CASRPGQHYEQYF.

V is TRBV7-2 and J is TRBJ1-2; a possible D gene is TRBD1 (5 bases). The CDR3 consists of 15 residues. Germline values: CDR1 SGHTA, CDR2 FQGNSA. Trimming took 1 base from V and 3 from J, leaving 12 bases between them. This CDR3 is CASSLESGFDYGYTF. CDR3 DNA: TGTGCCAGCAGCTTAGAGTCAGGGTTTGACTATGGCTACACCTTC.

This clone was counted once. DNA for the CDR3: TGTGCCAGCAGTTTGGAGCGACCTCGCTCCTACGAGCAGTACTTC. It specifies CASSLERPRSYEQYF. The chain combines TRBV27 with TRBJ2-7, with unresolved D. The CDR3 is made up of 15 amino acids. The V end was cut by 3 bases, the J end by 0 bases, with 12 bases between. Germline assignment: CDR1 MNHEY and CDR2 SMNVEV (reference sequence).

This clone has a handful of counts. The chain uses TRBV29-1 and TRBJ1-1, with D uncertain. Germline V gene data show CDR1 as SQVTM and CDR2 as ANQGSEA. Deletions cut 1 base from V and 2 bases from J, with 5 bases between. The CDR3 length is 12 residues. The CDR3: CSVEGLNTEAFF. The CDR3 nucleotides read TGCAGCGTTGAAGGGCTTAACACTGAAGCTTTCTTT.